Below, 30 T cell receptor beta chains from the same sample are listed, as sequenced in a study of regulatory T cells in long-lasting Graves disease (dated by TCRdb to the early 2020s). Library preparation was by multiplex PCR. These reads were obtained on an Illumina HiSeq 4000. iRepertoire HTBI primers and Arm-PCR amplification of CDR3 regions were used to construct TCR beta libraries. TCRdb reprocessed the public reads (quality trimming at Q25 with fastp, clone calling with MiXCR) and kept in-frame beta chains. Every CDR3 protein is listed once, alongside the most common genes and DNA of its rows. A total of roughly 350,000 distinct CDR3 sequences appear in this sample, around 15% of them only once. Over 20% of the sample goes to the ten largest clones. The time point label of this sample denotes: newly diagnosed GD, antithyroid drugs for less than 3 months. For both TCR sequencing and RNA sequencing, RNA was extracted from PBMCs using TRIzol.

These data were also reused for a study on T cells in Graves' hyperthyroidism and ophthalmopathy.

The source material was peripheral blood mononuclear cells (PBMCs), sampled at new diagnosis, from a patient treated with antithyroid drugs. Receptor source: a woman aged 18-30 years with Graves disease. Donor details come from another sample of the same person, matched by shared clones.

This clonotype appeared many times. The rearrangement uses TRBV5-1 and TRBJ2-2; 9 bases line up with TRBD1. With V trimmed by 4 bases and J by 6 bases, 10 bases remained unmatched. The CDR3 contains 16 residues. Looked up from germline, CDR1 is SGHRS and CDR2 is YFSETQ. The CDR3 protein is CASSVAGTGLAGELFF. The CDR3 nucleotides read TGCGCCAGCAGCGTGGCCGGGACAGGGCTGGCCGGGGAGCTGTTTTTT.

This clonotype was recorded at least ten times. CDR3 DNA: TGTGCCAGCAGCTTAGGCAGCGGCCCCTACGAGCAGTACTTC. Residues: CASSLGSGPYEQYF. The chain employs TRBV11-2 and TRBJ2-7, with D maybe TRBD2 (5 bases). This CDR3 spans 14 amino acids. Deletions cut 1 base from V and 2 bases from J, with 9 bases between. In germline, CDR1 is SGHAT, CDR2 FQNNGV.

This clonotype was counted a few times. V gene TRBV5-6 combines with J gene TRBJ2-3; D could derive from TRBD1 or TRBD2 (6 bases each). Germline V CDR1 and CDR2: SGHDT, YYEEEE. V was cut by 6 bases and J by 2 bases, with 22 bases left in between. The CDR3 has 17 amino acids. The CDR3 DNA reads TGTGCCAGCACCACCCTGGGGGGCGGAAGCCTCACAGATACGCAGTATTTT. Encoded protein: CASTTLGGGSLTDTQYF.

This clonotype was seen many times. The gene calls are TRBV30 and TRBJ2-1; 8 bases map to TRBD2. There are 14 residues in the CDR3. J lost 8 bases, V lost 5 bases, and 11 bases had no gene match. Per the germline V gene, CDR1 is GTSNPN and CDR2 is SVGIG (reference sequence). The CDR3, as DNA: TGTGCCTGGGAAAGGAGCGGGAGCGTCCATGAGCAGTTCTTC. This sequence encodes CAWERSGSVHEQFF.

This clonotype was picked up many times. This chain connects TRBV5-6 to TRBJ2-1; 12 positions agree with TRBD2. Trimming at V came to 1 base and at J to 9 bases, leaving 8 bases not matched to a gene. Looked up from germline, CDR1 is SGHDT and CDR2 is YYEEEE. This CDR3 has 16 residues. In DNA form, the CDR3 reads TGTGCCAGCAGCTTGTGGCTAGCGGGGGGGCCGAGTGAGCAGTTCTTC. It encodes CASSLWLAGGPSEQFF.

This clonotype was recorded at least ten times. The chain uses TRBV11-1 and TRBJ2-1; 7 nucleotides line up with TRBD2. The CDR3 is made up of 16 amino acids. Germline V gene data show CDR1 as SGHAT and CDR2 as FQDESV (reference sequence). V trimming: 2 bases; J trimming: 4 bases; junction bases outside the gene matches: 8. The CDR3 loop reads CASSLQPSGFYNEQFF. CDR3 nucleotide sequence: TGTGCCAGCAGCTTACAGCCTAGCGGCTTTTACAATGAGCAGTTCTTC.

This clonotype has ten or more counts. The V call is TRBV6-1, the J call TRBJ2-5; 7 bases fit TRBD1. This CDR3 is 18 amino acids long. V lost 2 bases and J lost 0; bases outside the gene matches: 12. Germline-derived CDR1 and CDR2 are MNHNS and SASEGT. CDR3 sequence reads: CASSERWDSRKYQETQYF. CDR3 coding DNA: TGTGCCAGCAGTGAAAGATGGGACAGCCGAAAGTACCAAGAGACCCAGTACTTC.

This clonotype has just a few counts. This chain connects TRBV4-2 to TRBJ2-1; TRBD2 matches at 13 bases. The CDR3 length is 17 residues. With 4 bases clipped from V and 8 bases from J, the junction kept 11 bases outside the gene matches. The germline V gene has CDR1 LGHNA and CDR2 YNFKEQ. The DNA of the CDR3 is TGTGCCAGCAGCCTAGCCCCGACTAGCGGGAGGTCTTATGAGCAGTTCTTC. Translation: CASSLAPTSGRSYEQFF.

The gene calls are TRBV25-1 and TRBJ1-1; 7 nucleotides match TRBD1. This CDR3 has 14 amino acids. With 4 bases clipped from V and 4 bases from J, the junction kept 6 bases outside the gene matches. Germline V gives CDR1 MGHDK, CDR2 SYGVNS. The CDR3 reads CASSGNSGGTEAFF. The CDR3 DNA follows: TGTGCCAGCAGTGGTAATTCAGGGGGCACTGAAGCTTTCTTT.

On this clonotype itself: A much larger clone sits a single nucleotide away, making a read error possible. The CDR3 end shows no conserved phenylalanine or tryptophan, and so a read error is likely. This chain links TRBV2 with TRBJ1-1; D uncertain. Germline assignment: CDR1 SNHLY and CDR2 FYNNEI. CDR3 length: 14 residues. V was trimmed by 5 bases and J by 0 bases, leaving 10 bases between them. The CDR3 sequence is CASSRSRLNTEAFL. In nucleotides, the CDR3 is TGTGCCAGCAGTCGGAGTAGGTTGAACACTGAAGCTTTCCTT.

In its sample, this clonotype was seen many times. The genes are TRBV7-8 and TRBJ2-7; possibly TRBD1 for D (6 bases). Between the trimmed V and J ends, which lost 1 base and 4 bases, there was a span of 17 bases. The CDR3 totals 16 residues. Per germline, CDR1 SGHVS and CDR2 FQNEAQ. CDR3 loop: CASSLGLGGHLYEQYF. CDR3 DNA: TGTGCCAGCAGCTTAGGTCTAGGGGGACATCTATACGAGCAGTACTTC. The full variable domain, completed using reference TRBV7-8 and TRBJ2-7, is GAGVSQSPRYKVAKRGQDVALRCDPISGHVSLFWYQQALGQGPEFLTYFQNEAQLDKSGLPSDRFFAERPEGSVSTLKIQRTQQEDSAVYLCASSLGLGGHLYEQYFGPGTRLTVT.

The chain combines TRBV6-1 with TRBJ2-1; D gene uncertain. Trimming pared 6 bases from V and 4 bases from J, leaving 22 bases between. The germline V gene has CDR1 MNHNS and CDR2 SASEGT. The CDR3 sequence is 17 residues long. CDR3 DNA sequence: TGTGCCAGCAGCCCCCCTTCCTCCCAGAGGCTTTACAATGAGCAGTTCTTC. This sequence encodes CASSPPSSQRLYNEQFF.

This clonotype was picked up a small number of times. The chain links TRBV7-3 to TRBJ2-2, with 7 bases identical to TRBD1. Unmatched junction bases numbered 0, after V lost 5 bases and J lost 3 bases. Germline V lookup: CDR1 SGHTA, CDR2 FQGTGA. This CDR3 comprises 13 residues. CDR3 coding DNA: TGTGCCAGCAGCCAGGGGGACACCGGGGAGCTGTTTTTT. Amino acids: CASSQGDTGELFF.

The table lists this clonotype with a few counts. The chain carries TRBV6-4 and TRBJ1-5, with D hard to call. The V end lost 6 bases, the J end lost 4 bases, and 10 bases lay between the germline ends. The germline CDR1 and CDR2 sequences are MRHNA and SNTAGT. The CDR3 runs 13 residues. The CDR3 here is CASSADGNQPQHF. The CDR3 coding sequence is TGTGCCAGCAGCGCGGACGGTAATCAGCCCCAGCATTTT.

The rearrangement links TRBV7-9 to TRBJ2-5; 7 bases match TRBD1. The CDR3 covers 13 residues. V shed 7 bases, J shed 3 bases, and the junction held 5 bases outside the gene matches. Germline lookup yields CDR1 SEHNR and CDR2 FQNEAQ (reference sequence). CDR3 DNA sequence: TGTGCCAGCACGAGGGGGCTTGAAGAGACCCAGTACTTC. Residues: CASTRGLEETQYF.

The chain uses TRBV12-3 or TRBV12-4 and TRBJ2-1; 13 bases match TRBD2. The CDR3 is 14 amino acids. The V gene end was trimmed by 10 bases and the J gene end by 2 bases; junction bases not matched to a gene: 2. CDR3 loop: CATTSGRAYNEQFF. CDR3 nucleotide sequence: TGTGCCACCACTAGCGGGAGGGCCTACAATGAGCAGTTCTTC.

This clonotype showed up many times. The chain's CDR3 is CASSDGLAGGVDEQFF. The DNA for the CDR3 is TGTGCCAGCAGCGACGGACTAGCGGGGGGGGTCGATGAGCAGTTCTTC. The chain joins TRBV7-9 to TRBJ2-1, with TRBD2 matching over 15 bases. The germline V gene has CDR1 SEHNR and CDR2 FQNEAQ (reference sequence). J gave up 8 bases and V 5 bases, and 7 bases lay outside the gene matches. CDR3 length: 16 residues. Combining the CDR3 with reference TRBV7-9 and TRBJ2-1 gives the whole variable domain DTGVSQNPRHKITKRGQNVTFRCDPISEHNRLYWYRQTLGQGPEFLTYFQNEAQLEKSRLLSDRFSAERPKGSFSTLEIQRTEQGDSAMYLCASSDGLAGGVDEQFFGPGTRLTVL.

This clonotype appeared many times. The chain has TRBV6-2 or TRBV6-3 and TRBJ1-1; the D is unclear. Germline lookup yields CDR1 MNHEY and CDR2 SVGEGT. V was cut by 2 bases and J by 2 bases, with 12 bases left in between. This CDR3 spans 15 amino acids. The CDR3 DNA follows: TGTGCCAGCAGTTACGGCGTTTGGAGAAACACTGAAGCTTTCTTT. Protein product: CASSYGVWRNTEAFF.

The CDR3 DNA is TGTGCCAGCAGTACGGGACTAGGCGTCATAGCGGGTGAGCAGTTCTTC. It translates to CASSTGLGVIAGEQFF. The chain employs TRBV6-1 and TRBJ2-1, with 8 bases matching TRBD2. This CDR3 region has 16 residues. CDR1 MNHNS and CDR2 SASEGT come from the germline V gene. After removal of 5 bases from V and 9 bases from J, the junction contained 15 bases not matched to a gene.

V and J are TRBV15 and TRBJ1-5; possible D gene TRBD1, 5 bases. V was clipped by 1 base and J by 8 bases, with 9 bases between them. The CDR3 length is 13 residues. Germline V gene lookup returns CDR1 LNHNV and CDR2 YYDKDF (reference sequence). In nucleotides, the CDR3 is TGTGCCACCAGCAGAGGACAGTCGAAGCCCCAGCATTTT. It yields the protein CATSRGQSKPQHF.

This clonotype was seen a few times. The V and J genes are TRBV7-3 and TRBJ2-4; D ambiguous. The V end was cut by 5 bases, the J end by 10 bases, with 15 bases between. CDR1 is SGHTA and CDR2 is FQGTGA in the germline V gene. The CDR3 has 13 amino acids. The CDR3 nucleotides read TGTGCCAGCAGCCCTTCAAATCCCGGGATTCAGTACTTC. The encoded protein is CASSPSNPGIQYF. The variable domain in full, completed from reference TRBV7-3 and TRBJ2-4, reads GAGVSQTPSNKVTEKGKYVELRCDPISGHTALYWYRQSLGQGPEFLIYFQGTGAADDSGLPNDRFFAVRPEGSVSTLKIQRTERGDSAVYLCASSPSNPGIQYFGAGTRLSVL.

At least ten counts were recorded for this clonotype. The rearrangement joins TRBV28 to TRBJ2-2; 10 bases agree with TRBD2. V shed 6 bases, J shed 1 base, and the junction held 5 bases outside the gene matches. This CDR3 is built from 16 residues. Germline loops: CDR1 MDHEN, CDR2 SYDVKM. In nucleotides, the CDR3 is TGTGCCAGCAGAAATCTAGCGGGAGAGAACACCGGGGAGCTGTTTTTT. This codes for CASRNLAGENTGELFF.

This clonotype was seen many times. This chain links TRBV6-9 with TRBJ2-7; D possibly corresponds to TRBD2 (5 bases). The CDR3 is 13 amino acids. Trimming removed 3 bases at V and 4 bases at J, with 10 bases between. The germline V gene encodes CDR1 MNHGY and CDR2 SVAAGI. The CDR3 DNA sequence: TGTGCCAGCAGTTACTTGTCGGGGTACGAGCAGTACTTC. Residues: CASSYLSGYEQYF.

The sample holds many counts of this clonotype. CDR3 in DNA: TGTGCCAGCAGCTTAGACGGGAACACCGGGGAGCTGTTTTTT. Its protein is CASSLDGNTGELFF. This chain uses TRBV7-9 with TRBJ2-2; D ambiguous. CDR1 is SEHNR and CDR2 is FQNEAQ in the germline V gene (reference sequence). The CDR3 runs to 14 residues. Trimming removed 1 base at V and 1 base at J, with 4 bases between. The full variable domain, with the rest looked up from reference TRBV7-9 and TRBJ2-2, is DTGVSQNPRHKITKRGQNVTFRCDPISEHNRLYWYRQTLGQGPEFLTYFQNEAQLEKSRLLSDRFSAERPKGSFSTLEIQRTEQGDSAMYLCASSLDGNTGELFFGEGSRLTVL.

A note on this clonotype: This may be a read error, as it is one base from a much larger clone. The chain combines TRBV13 with TRBJ1-5; 11 positions agree with TRBD1. Germline CDR1 is PRHDT and CDR2 is FYEKMQ (reference sequence). This CDR3 region has 14 residues. Written as DNA, the CDR3 is TGTGCCGGCAGCCCGGGGACAGGGGGTCAGCCCCAGCATTTT. Its translation is CAGSPGTGGQPQHF. Combining the CDR3 with reference TRBV13 and TRBJ1-5 gives the whole variable domain AAGVIQSPRHLIKEKRETATLKCYPIPRHDTVYWYQQGPGQDPQFLISFYEKMQSDKGSIPDRFSAQQFSDYHSELNMSSLELGDSALYFCAGSPGTGGQPQHFGDGTRLSIL.

The chain recombines TRBV28 with TRBJ1-6; D not certain. CDR3 length equals 15 residues. Per germline, CDR1 MDHEN and CDR2 SYDVKM. The V end was cut by 6 bases, the J end by 0 bases, with 9 bases between. CDR3 nucleotide sequence: TGTGCCAGCAGACCAGCAGACTCCTATAATTCACCCCTCCACTTT. Amino acid sequence: CASRPADSYNSPLHF.

This clonotype was detected only a few times. CDR3 protein: CASRTGTSGNEQFF. CDR3 nucleotides: TGTGCCAGCAGAACCGGGACTAGCGGCAATGAGCAGTTCTTC. V usage is TRBV12-3 or TRBV12-4 and J usage is TRBJ2-1, with TRBD2 matching over 11 bases. The J segment lost 6 bases and the V segment lost 6 bases, leaving 4 bases of the junction unmatched. This CDR3 spans 14 amino acids.

In this sample, this clonotype turned up a few times. A clone one base away is much larger, so this may be a read error. This chain links TRBV2 with TRBJ2-7, with TRBD2 as a possible D gene (5 bases). Germline-derived CDR1 and CDR2 are SNHLY and FYNNEI. V dropped 4 bases and J dropped 7 bases, with 11 bases sitting between them. This CDR3 has 12 amino acids. CDR3 in amino acids: CASSVFGGEQYF. The CDR3 DNA reads as TGTGCCAGCAGTGTTTTCGGAGGTGAGCAGTACTTC.

This clonotype was seen at least ten times. This chain links TRBV3-1 with TRBJ2-3; 11 nucleotides align to TRBD2. The CDR3 spans 17 residues. In germline, CDR1 is LGHDT, CDR2 YNNKEL (reference sequence). J was trimmed by 1 base and V by 0 bases; bases with no gene match: 3. In DNA, the CDR3 is TGTGCCAGCAGCCAAGACAGGGGACTAGCGGGCACAGATACGCAGTATTTT. As protein: CASSQDRGLAGTDTQYF.

The sample holds a few counts of this clonotype. CDR3 nucleotide sequence: TGTGCCAGCAGCCCCCCCCTTGGCAGGGGCGACGAGCAGTACTTC. Translating it yields CASSPPLGRGDEQYF. This sequence joins TRBV9 and TRBJ2-7, with a weak D call TRBD1 (6 bases). Per germline, CDR1 SGDLS and CDR2 YYNGEE. The CDR3 loop spans 15 amino acids. Trimming took off 4 bases at V and 5 bases at J, with 19 bases between the two ends.